The sequence of this T cell receptor (beta chain) was determined in a study of regulatory T cells in long-lasting Graves disease. Sequencing libraries for TCR beta were prepared with iRepertoire HTBI primers and Arm-PCR of CDR3 regions. TCRdb independently ran MiXCR on the multiplex PCR reads; one entry per CDR3 protein. Among roughly 420,000 distinct CDR3 sequences listed, 14% were seen once. This clonotype was picked up a small number of times. Its antigen is unknown. Overall study results and limits: Those with persistent Graves' had less TCR diversity than newly diagnosed patients.

V lost 2 bases, J lost 1 base, and 12 bases stayed unmatched. Germline V CDR1 and CDR2: GTSNPN, SVGIG (reference sequence). The CDR3 runs 17 residues. Time point given: newly diagnosed GD, antithyroid drugs for less than 3 months. Following extraction of RNA from PBMCs, that RNA was used to make the TCR library. The sample also formed part of further work on T cells in Graves' hyperthyroidism and ophthalmopathy. That study reports: A set of HTBI primers served as the primers for a first-round RT-PCR of the TCR CDR3. Among thyroid clonotypes expanded above 0.001, most also appeared in blood. Ophthalmopathy stood apart from stable hyperthyroidism in a 13 V-J model.

V and J are TRBV30 and TRBJ2-5, with TRBD2 identical over 8 bases. The sequence derives from a woman aged 45-60 years with Graves disease. Sample: peripheral blood mononuclear cells (PBMCs), taken at new diagnosis, from a patient treated with antithyroid drugs. CDR3 in amino acids: CAWSRSGGLLSQETQYF. The CDR3 region has the DNA TGTGCCTGGAGTAGGAGCGGGGGACTCCTATCCCAAGAGACCCAGTACTTC.